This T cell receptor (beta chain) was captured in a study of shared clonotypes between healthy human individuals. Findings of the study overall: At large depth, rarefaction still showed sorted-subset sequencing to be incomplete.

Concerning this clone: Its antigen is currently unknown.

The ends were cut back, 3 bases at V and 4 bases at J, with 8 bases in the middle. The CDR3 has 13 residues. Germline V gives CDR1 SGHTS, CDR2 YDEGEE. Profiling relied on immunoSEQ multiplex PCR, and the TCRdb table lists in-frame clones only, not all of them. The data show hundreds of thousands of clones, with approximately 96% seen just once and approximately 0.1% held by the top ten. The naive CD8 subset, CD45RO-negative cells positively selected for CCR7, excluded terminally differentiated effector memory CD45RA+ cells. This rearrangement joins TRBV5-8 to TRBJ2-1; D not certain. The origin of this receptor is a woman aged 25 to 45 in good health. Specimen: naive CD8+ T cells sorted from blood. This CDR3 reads CASSSGPYNEQFF. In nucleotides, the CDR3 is TGTGCCAGCAGCTCCGGGCCTTACAATGAGCAGTTCTTC.